These 13 T cell receptor beta chains originate from one sample sequenced in a study of CD8 T cells in Susac syndrome. cDNA came from about 0.5 to 1 ug RNA primed by random hexamers. TCRdb re-called the immunoSEQ multiplex PCR reads through MiXCR, storing one row per CDR3 protein. The data hold tens of thousands of distinct CDR3 sequences, with about 96% observed a single time. The specimen sequenced was CD8+ T cells from PBMCs. Receptor source: a human donor with Susac syndrome.

The rearrangement links TRBV27 to TRBJ2-1; unclear D gene. Germline values: CDR1 MNHEY, CDR2 SMNVEV (reference sequence). V was clipped by 3 bases and J by 0 bases, with 9 bases between them. The CDR3 is 15 residues long. The CDR3 nucleotides read TGTGCCAGCAGTTTTGAGCCCTACTCCTACAATGAGCAGTTCTTC. Its protein is CASSFEPYSYNEQFF.

V and J are TRBV7-6 and TRBJ2-1; TRBD2 is a possible D gene (6 bases). The germline V and J ends were trimmed by 5 bases and 7 bases, with 24 bases remaining between them. This CDR3 is built from 17 residues. Looked up from germline, CDR1 is SGHVS and CDR2 is FNYEAQ. CDR3 sequence (DNA): TGTGCCAGCAGCCTAGAAGGAGGGCTGGCAGCGAGGAATGAGCAGTTCTTC. As protein: CASSLEGGLAARNEQFF.

The rearrangement uses TRBV7-2 and TRBJ2-4; tentatively, D is TRBD1 (6 bases). Between the trimmed V and J ends, which lost 1 base and 1 base, there was a span of 17 bases. CDR1 is SGHTA, CDR2 FQGNSA, per germline. The CDR3 has 18 amino acids. The CDR3 sequence: CASSLVVGQTGAKNIQYF. CDR3 DNA: TGTGCCAGCAGCTTAGTAGTAGGACAGACGGGCGCCAAAAACATTCAGTACTTC.

The chain joins TRBV18 to TRBJ2-5; TRBD1 matches 8 bases. Germline CDR1 and CDR2: KGHSH and LQKENI. With V trimmed by 6 bases and J by 4 bases, 10 bases remained unmatched. The length of the CDR3 is 15 residues. The DNA of the CDR3 is TGTGCCAGCTCTCCGGACAGGGTAGGGGCAGAGACCCAGTACTTC. It codes for CASSPDRVGAETQYF.

This chain links TRBV30 with TRBJ2-7; D gene ambiguous. The CDR3 is 14 residues long. Between the trimmed V and J ends, which lost 0 bases and 3 bases, there was a span of 12 bases. CDR1 and CDR2 (germline): GTSNPN, SVGIG (reference sequence). CDR3 protein: CAWSVLSLNYEQYF. The CDR3 nucleotides read TGTGCCTGGAGTGTATTATCCCTGAACTACGAGCAGTACTTC.

The chain couples TRBV4-3 to TRBJ1-2; 8 bases are shared with TRBD1. Germline values: CDR1 LGHNA, CDR2 YSLEER. V lost 3 bases, J lost 3 bases, and 6 bases stayed unmatched. The CDR3 covers 15 residues. CDR3 DNA sequence: TGCGCCAGCAGCCACCGGACAGGGAGCGACTATGGCTACACCTTC. Protein sequence: CASSHRTGSDYGYTF.

CDR3 sequence reads: CSARVGKNIQYF. The CDR3 nucleotides are TGCAGTGCGCGAGTTGGTAAAAACATTCAGTACTTC. The chain links TRBV20-1 to TRBJ2-4; no clear D. CDR3 size: 12 residues. Trimming stripped 6 bases from V and 4 bases from J, with 10 bases between. Germline lookup yields CDR1 DFQATT and CDR2 SNEGSKA (reference sequence).

V and J are TRBV5-4 and TRBJ1-2; the D gene is possibly TRBD1 (6 bases). The CDR3 consists of 15 residues. CDR1 and CDR2 from the germline V gene are SGHNT and YYREEE (reference sequence). V was trimmed by 0 bases and J by 2 bases, leaving 11 bases between them. The CDR3 spells CASSLAGGWNYGYTF. CDR3 in DNA: TGTGCCAGCAGCTTGGCGGGGGGCTGGAACTATGGCTACACCTTC.

The chain couples TRBV6-2 or TRBV6-3 to TRBJ2-3; D uncertain. The CDR3 length is 14 residues. Trimming left V 0 bases short and J 0 bases short, with 4 bases between. CDR1 is MNHEY and CDR2 is SVGEGT in the germline V gene. CDR3 bases: TGTGCCAGCAGTTACTCCGGCAGCACAGATACGCAGTATTTT. It translates to CASSYSGSTDTQYF.

The chain is built from TRBV20-1 and TRBJ2-5; D perhaps matches TRBD1 (5 bases). Germline V lookup: CDR1 DFQATT, CDR2 SNEGSKA (reference sequence). The CDR3 totals 12 residues. V lost 3 bases and J lost 5, with 10 bases in between. The CDR3 loop is CSASQGGETQYF. DNA of the CDR3: TGCAGTGCTAGCCAGGGTGGGGAGACCCAGTACTTC.

The V call is TRBV20-1, the J call TRBJ2-5; D assignment may be TRBD1 or TRBD2 (6 bases each). Germline V gene data show CDR1 as DFQATT and CDR2 as SNEGSKA (reference sequence). The CDR3 has 13 amino acids. The V end lost 7 bases, the J end lost 1 base, and 13 bases lay between the germline ends. Here the CDR3 reads CSVHPGAQETQYF. CDR3 nucleotide sequence: TGCAGTGTCCACCCGGGGGCCCAAGAGACCCAGTACTTC.

The chain uses TRBV7-9 and TRBJ1-2, with 7 positions matching TRBD1. V gave up 4 bases and J gave up 2 bases; unmatched junction bases: 7. CDR3 length: 15 amino acids. CDR1 SEHNR and CDR2 FQNEAQ come from the germline V gene (reference sequence). CDR3 sequence reads: CASSSVTGANYGYTF. For the CDR3, the DNA is TGTGCCAGCAGCTCCGTAACAGGGGCAAACTATGGCTACACCTTC. Drawing the rest from reference TRBV7-9 and TRBJ1-2, the complete variable domain is DTGVSQNPRHKITKRGQNVTFRCDPISEHNRLYWYRQTLGQGPEFLTYFQNEAQLEKSRLLSDRFSAERPKGSFSTLEIQRTEQGDSAMYLCASSSVTGANYGYTFGSGTRLTVV.

The genes are TRBV20-1 and TRBJ2-3; no firm D call. Germline assignment: CDR1 DFQATT and CDR2 SNEGSKA (reference sequence). The CDR3 spans 13 residues. V lost 1 base and J 1 base, leaving 6 bases between the germline ends. The CDR3 bases are TGCAGTGCTAGAGGAGGTGGCACAGATACGCAGTATTTT. Its protein is CSARGGGTDTQYF.